This T cell receptor (beta chain) was captured in a study of T cell responses to AZD1222 COVID-19 vaccine. The study, taken as a whole, reports: An increase in Spike-specific TCR breadth and depth was observed after two AZD1222 doses. Seropositive AZD1222 recipients at baseline numbered only 6 or 7.

Method: immunoSEQ multiplex PCR; TCRdb's copy keeps in-frame clones and lacks some. The table records about 130,000 clones, about nine tenths of them present only once. A remark on this clone: Its antigen is not identified.

The germline CDR1 and CDR2 sequences are MDHEN and SYDVKM. V lost 5 bases, J lost 6 bases, and 11 bases lay in between. This CDR3 has 13 residues. The TCR originated in an adult who received the AZD1222 COVID-19 vaccine. The chain combines TRBV28 with TRBJ1-5; D unresolved. The sample consisted of peripheral blood, taken 28 days after the second AZD1222 dose. CDR3 sequence (DNA): TGTGCCAGCAGTCCCCCGAGGATTCAGCCCCAGCATTTT. As protein: CASSPPRIQPQHF.